This entry lists 3 T cell receptor beta chains sequenced from one sample in a study of T-cell memory formation after mild COVID-19 (dated by TCRdb to about 2021). To prepare the library, 5' RACE was applied. Sequencing was performed on an Illumina NovaSeq 6000. TCRdb reprocessed the public reads (quality trimming at Q25 with fastp, clone calling with MiXCR) and kept in-frame beta chains. Identical CDR3 proteins give one entry, which carries the most common genes and DNA. This sample is represented by roughly 99,000 distinct CDR3 sequences; around 15% of them were singletons. Of the sample, about 39% is held by the ten largest clones. Sequences were obtained from PBMCs or a T cell subset sorted from them (not recorded which). The receptors here all came from a man aged 18 to 30 who had mild COVID-19 (a few samples of this study predate the infection). The sample titles of this study are shuffled in the database, so cell type and time point are left out; the donor was told from shared clones.

DNA for the CDR3: TGTGCCAGCAGCTTAAGGGGAGACGAGACCCAGTACTTC. Translation gives CASSLRGDETQYF. V gene TRBV7-8 combines with J gene TRBJ2-5, with D tentatively TRBD1 or TRBD2 (5 bases each). The CDR3 length is 13 residues. Germline V gene lookup returns CDR1 SGHVS and CDR2 FQNEAQ. V lost 2 bases to trimming and J lost 5 bases, with 9 bases between them.

This clonotype was found a few times. The chain has TRBV7-6 and TRBJ2-2; 11 bases map to TRBD2. Germline V lookup: CDR1 SGHVS, CDR2 FNYEAQ. V trimming: 1 base; J trimming: 3 bases; junction bases outside the gene matches: 7. The CDR3 covers 18 residues. Here the CDR3 DNA reads TGTGCCAGCAGCTTAGATCCTAGCGGGGGGTCGGACACCGGGGAGCTGTTTTTT. Protein: CASSLDPSGGSDTGELFF.

The rearrangement joins TRBV3-1 to TRBJ2-5, with D unclear. CDR1 is LGHDT, CDR2 YNNKEL, per germline (reference sequence). V lost 0 bases to trimming and J lost 0 bases, with 11 bases between them. The CDR3 consists of 16 residues. This CDR3 is CASSQESRLYQETQYF. In nucleotides, the CDR3 is TGTGCCAGCAGCCAAGAATCCCGACTGTACCAAGAGACCCAGTACTTC.